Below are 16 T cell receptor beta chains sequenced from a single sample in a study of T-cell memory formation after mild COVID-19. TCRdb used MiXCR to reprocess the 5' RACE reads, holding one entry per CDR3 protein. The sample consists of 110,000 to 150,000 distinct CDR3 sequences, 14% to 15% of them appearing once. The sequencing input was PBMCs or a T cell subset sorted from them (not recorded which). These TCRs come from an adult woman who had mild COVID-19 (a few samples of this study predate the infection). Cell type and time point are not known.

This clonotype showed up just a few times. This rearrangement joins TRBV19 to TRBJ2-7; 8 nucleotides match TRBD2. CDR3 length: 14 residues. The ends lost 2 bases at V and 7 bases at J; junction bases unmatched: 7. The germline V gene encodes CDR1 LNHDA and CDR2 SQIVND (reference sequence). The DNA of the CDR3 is TGTGCCAGTAGTATAACTAGCGGCCTCGGGGAGCAGTACTTC. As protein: CASSITSGLGEQYF.

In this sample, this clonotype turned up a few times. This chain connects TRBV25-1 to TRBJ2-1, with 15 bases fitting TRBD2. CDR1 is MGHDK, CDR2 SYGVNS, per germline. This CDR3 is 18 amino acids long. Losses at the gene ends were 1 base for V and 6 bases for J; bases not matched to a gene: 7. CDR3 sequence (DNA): TGTGCCAGCAGTGAATGGGGGACTAGCGGGAGGTCGGCCAATGAGCAGTTCTTC. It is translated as CASSEWGTSGRSANEQFF.

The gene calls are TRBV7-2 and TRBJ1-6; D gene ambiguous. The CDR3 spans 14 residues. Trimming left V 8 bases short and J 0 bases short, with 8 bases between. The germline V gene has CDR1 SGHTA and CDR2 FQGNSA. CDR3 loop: CASHISSYNSPLHF. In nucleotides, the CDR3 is TGTGCCAGCCACATCAGCTCCTATAATTCACCCCTCCACTTT.

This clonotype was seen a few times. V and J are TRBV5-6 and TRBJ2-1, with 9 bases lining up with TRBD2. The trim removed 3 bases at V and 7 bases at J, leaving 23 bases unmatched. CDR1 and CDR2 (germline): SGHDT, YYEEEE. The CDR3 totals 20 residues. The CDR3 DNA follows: TGTGCCAGCAGCTCCTATAGCGGGAGACGATCCCCCCAACCATGGAATGAGCAGTTCTTC. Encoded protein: CASSSYSGRRSPQPWNEQFF.

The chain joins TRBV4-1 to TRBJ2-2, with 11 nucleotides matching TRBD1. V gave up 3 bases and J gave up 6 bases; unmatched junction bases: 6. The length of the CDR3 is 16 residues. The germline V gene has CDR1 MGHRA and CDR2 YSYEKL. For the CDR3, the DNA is TGCGCCAGCAGCCATCCCGGGACAGGGGGGGCCGGGGAGCTGTTTTTT. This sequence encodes CASSHPGTGGAGELFF.

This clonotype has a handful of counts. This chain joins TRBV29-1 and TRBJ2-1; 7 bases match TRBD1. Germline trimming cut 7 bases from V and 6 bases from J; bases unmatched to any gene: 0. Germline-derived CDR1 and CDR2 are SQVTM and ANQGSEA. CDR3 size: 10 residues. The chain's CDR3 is CSAGGNEQFF. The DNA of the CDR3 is TGCAGCGCAGGGGGCAATGAGCAGTTCTTC.

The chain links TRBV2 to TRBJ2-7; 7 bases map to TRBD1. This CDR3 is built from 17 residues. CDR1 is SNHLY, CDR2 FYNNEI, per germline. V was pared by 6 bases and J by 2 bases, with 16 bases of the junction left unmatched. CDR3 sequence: CASRDPRDGTATYEQYF. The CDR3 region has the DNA TGTGCCAGCAGGGATCCTCGTGACGGGACAGCCACCTACGAGCAGTACTTC.

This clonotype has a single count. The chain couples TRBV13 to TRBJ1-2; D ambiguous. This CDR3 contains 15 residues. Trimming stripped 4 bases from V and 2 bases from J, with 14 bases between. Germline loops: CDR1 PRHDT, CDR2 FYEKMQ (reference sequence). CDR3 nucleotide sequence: TGTGCCAGCAGCTCAACTGAGACGGAGAACTATGGCTACACCTTC. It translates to CASSSTETENYGYTF.

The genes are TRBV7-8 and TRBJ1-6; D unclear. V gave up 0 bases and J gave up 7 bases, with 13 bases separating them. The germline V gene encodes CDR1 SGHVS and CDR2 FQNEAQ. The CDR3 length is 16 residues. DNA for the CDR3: TGTGCCAGCAGCTTAGCGCCATGGGGTAACAATTCACCCCTCCACTTT. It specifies CASSLAPWGNNSPLHF.

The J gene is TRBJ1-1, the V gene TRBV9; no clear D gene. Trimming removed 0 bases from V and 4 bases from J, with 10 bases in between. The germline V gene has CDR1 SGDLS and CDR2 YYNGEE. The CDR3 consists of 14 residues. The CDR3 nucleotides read TGTGCCAGCAGCGTAGAGTCGGGGTTCACTGAAGCTTTCTTT. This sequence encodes CASSVESGFTEAFF. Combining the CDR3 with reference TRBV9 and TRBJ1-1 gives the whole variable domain DSGVTQTPKHLITATGQRVTLRCSPRSGDLSVYWYQQSLDQGLQFLIQYYNGEERAKGNILERFSAQQFPDLHSELNLSSLELGDSALYFCASSVESGFTEAFFGQGTRLTVV.

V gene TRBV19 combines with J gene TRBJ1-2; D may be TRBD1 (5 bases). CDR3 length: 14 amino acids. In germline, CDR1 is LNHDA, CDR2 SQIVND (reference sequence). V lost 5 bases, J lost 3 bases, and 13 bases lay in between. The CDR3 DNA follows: TGTGCCAGTAGTTTATCTCGACAGCACTATGGCTACACCTTC. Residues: CASSLSRQHYGYTF.

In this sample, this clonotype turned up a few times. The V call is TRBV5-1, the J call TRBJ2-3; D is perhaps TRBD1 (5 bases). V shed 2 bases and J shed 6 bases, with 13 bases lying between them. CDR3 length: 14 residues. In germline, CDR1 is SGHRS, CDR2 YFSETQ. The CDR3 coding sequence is TGCGCCAGCAGCTTTTCCAGGGCCGACGATACGCAGTATTTT. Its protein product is CASSFSRADDTQYF.

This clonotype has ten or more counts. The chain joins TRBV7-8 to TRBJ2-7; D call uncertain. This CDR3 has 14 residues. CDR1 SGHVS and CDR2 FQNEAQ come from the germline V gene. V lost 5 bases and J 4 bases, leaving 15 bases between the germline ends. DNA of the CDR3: TGTGCCAGCAGCCCCAGCGCCTCGCTATACGAGCAGTACTTC. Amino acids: CASSPSASLYEQYF.

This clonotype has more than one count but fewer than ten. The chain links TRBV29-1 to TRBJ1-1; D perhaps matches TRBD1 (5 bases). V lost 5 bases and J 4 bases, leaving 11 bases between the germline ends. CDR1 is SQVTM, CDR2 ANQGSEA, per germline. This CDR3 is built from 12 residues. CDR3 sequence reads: CSVWAGTTEAFF. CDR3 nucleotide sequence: TGCAGCGTTTGGGCAGGGACCACTGAAGCTTTCTTT.

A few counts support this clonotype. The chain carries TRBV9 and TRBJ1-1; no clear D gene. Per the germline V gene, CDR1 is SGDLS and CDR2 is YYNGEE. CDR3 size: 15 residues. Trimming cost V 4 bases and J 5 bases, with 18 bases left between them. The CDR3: CASSSNEGGLTEAFF. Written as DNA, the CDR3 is TGTGCCAGCAGCTCTAATGAGGGAGGTCTTACTGAAGCTTTCTTT.

The CDR3 nucleotides are TGCAGCGTTGTCCAGGCTTATATGAACACTGAAGCTTTCTTT. Protein product: CSVVQAYMNTEAFF. V and J are TRBV29-1 and TRBJ1-1; D is uncertain. The germline V and J ends were trimmed by 4 bases and 0 bases, with 12 bases remaining between them. Germline V gene data show CDR1 as SQVTM and CDR2 as ANQGSEA. This CDR3 has 14 residues.